The TCR beta chain under discussion was sequenced for a study of PD-1 blockade in classical Hodgkin lymphoma. Generated by immunoSEQ multiplex PCR, the TCRdb table keeps only in-frame clones and is missing some. The sample consists of approximately 100,000 clones, around 89% of them appearing once. In the case of this clone: The target antigen is unknown.

Study-wide findings and caveats: For complete responders, baseline diversity was comparable to that of newly diagnosed patients. Some patients began nivolumab under 1 year after ASCT. These patients were excluded from later analyses.

Following autologous stem cell transplantation, relapse occurred in every patient, and exposure to brentuximab vedotin varied. The CDR3 sequence is 15 residues long. Trimming pared 7 bases from V and 2 bases from J, leaving 15 bases between. The germline V gene encodes CDR1 MNHNY and CDR2 SVGAGI (reference sequence). Sequenced here: peripheral blood mononuclear cells (PBMCs), sampled before the second cycle of nivolumab. The rearrangement uses TRBV6-6 and TRBJ1-3, with D tentatively TRBD1 (6 bases). The source is a human donor with classical Hodgkin lymphoma. The CDR3 loop reads CASTRTTGTGNTIYF. Here the CDR3 DNA reads TGTGCCAGCACCAGAACCACAGGGACTGGAAACACCATATATTTT.